This T cell receptor (beta chain) is drawn from a study of T cell changes during pregnancy in multiple sclerosis. The data were produced by immunoSEQ multiplex PCR, yet TCRdb's version contains in-frame clones alone and is incomplete. The sample consists of about 23,000 clones, roughly 90% of them appearing once. CDR1 MNHEY and CDR2 SMNVEV come from the germline V gene (reference sequence). The length of the CDR3 is 14 residues. Trimming took off 8 bases at V and 3 bases at J, with 16 bases between the two ends. The TCR sequence derives from a female donor with multiple sclerosis, enrolled in a pregnancy study. The gene calls are TRBV27 and TRBJ1-1; the D gene is possibly TRBD1 (5 bases). The sample consisted of CD8+ T cells from peripheral blood mononuclear cells, taken after pregnancy. The DNA for the CDR3 is TGTGCCAGCTGTTCCAGGGTGAACTACACTGAAGCTTTCTTT. Residues: CASCSRVNYTEAFF.